The clone carrying this T cell receptor beta chain was observed a handful of times. Its antigen is currently unknown. TCRdb re-called the RT-PCR reads through MiXCR, storing one row per CDR3 protein. The sample shows just over 300,000 distinct CDR3 sequences, 22% of them seen only once. This sample is drawn from a study of response to subunit inactivated influenza vaccine. Regarding the study as a whole: Each seasonal flu vaccination may recruit only limited new T cells, authors suggested.

Germline V gene sequence: CDR1 MNHNY, CDR2 SVGAGI (reference sequence). V was clipped by 4 bases and J by 15 bases, with 15 bases between them. The CDR3 consists of 12 residues. The input for sequencing was PBMCs from blood, taken about 20 months after vaccination. The receptor's source is a man between 50 and 75 years old who received an inactivated influenza vaccine. The chain combines TRBV6-6 with TRBJ1-4; tentative D call: TRBD1 (5 bases). The CDR3 DNA follows: TGTGCCAGCAGTTCGATGGGGGGAACATTGTTTTTT. This gives the protein CASSSMGGTLFF.